Listed here are 29 T cell receptor beta chains from one sample, sequenced in a study of neurological immune-mediated disorders. A single record per CDR3 protein comes from TCRdb applying MiXCR to the 5' RACE reads. Found here are around 38,000 distinct CDR3 sequences, more than 12% of them singletons; the top ten hold around 4%. The sample was CD4+ T cells from blood. Receptor source: a woman aged 60 to 75 with HTLV-1-associated myelopathy (HAM/TSP).

This clonotype was recorded at least ten times. The rearrangement links TRBV18 to TRBJ1-5, with no clear D. Germline-derived CDR1 and CDR2 are KGHSH and LQKENI. V lost 6 bases, J lost 10 bases, and 19 bases lay in between. CDR3 length: 14 residues. CDR3 loop: CASSNARGVNPQHF. The CDR3 DNA reads as TGTGCCAGCTCGAATGCCCGAGGAGTAAATCCCCAGCATTTT.

This clonotype has at least ten counts. The gene calls are TRBV7-2 and TRBJ1-4, with a possible D match to TRBD1 (5 bases). Looked up from germline, CDR1 is SGHTA and CDR2 is FQGNSA. Trimming took off 2 bases at V and 8 bases at J, with 12 bases between the two ends. The CDR3 extends over 14 amino acids. CDR3 DNA sequence: TGTGCCAGCAGCTTACGGGGCCCTAGGGAAAAACTGTTTTTT. Protein: CASSLRGPREKLFF. Supplemented by reference TRBV7-2 and TRBJ1-4, the full variable domain reads GAGVSQSPSNKVTEKGKDVELRCDPISGHTALYWYRQSLGQGLEFLIYFQGNSAPDKSGLPSDRFSAERTGGSVSTLTIQRTQQEDSAVYLCASSLRGPREKLFFGSGTQLSVL.

On this clonotype: The junction and the germline gene differ at one end; a read error may be behind it. The chain has TRBV20-1 and TRBJ2-3; D gene uncertain. Germline CDR1 reads DFQATT; CDR2 reads SNEGSKA (reference sequence). The CDR3 consists of 12 residues. The CDR3 coding sequence is TGCAGTGCTAGTATCGGGTTTTATACGCATTATTTT. Translated: CSASIGFYTHYF.

This clonotype was seen at least ten times. The rearrangement joins TRBV20-1 to TRBJ1-2; TRBD1 matches 8 bases. This CDR3 is built from 14 residues. V shed 0 bases and J 4 bases; nucleotides not matched to a gene: 4. The germline V gene has CDR1 DFQATT and CDR2 SNEGSKA (reference sequence). CDR3 in amino acids: CSARETGAFYGYTF. The CDR3 DNA sequence: TGCAGTGCTAGAGAGACAGGGGCCTTCTATGGCTACACCTTC.

Judged by abundance, this clonotype is medium-sized. The V call is TRBV29-1, the J call TRBJ1-2; TRBD1 matches at 9 bases. CDR3 length equals 13 residues. Germline loops: CDR1 SQVTM, CDR2 ANQGSEA. The J segment lost 2 bases and the V segment lost 4 bases, leaving 2 bases of the junction unmatched. Written as DNA, the CDR3 is TGCAGCGTTGGGACAGGGGAGAACTATGGCTACACCTTC. Its translation: CSVGTGENYGYTF. The whole variable domain, filled in from reference TRBV29-1 and TRBJ1-2, reads SAVISQKPSRDICQRGTSLTIQCQVDSQVTMMFWYRQQPGQSLTLIATANQGSEATYESGFVIDKFPISRPNLTFSTLTVSNMSPEDSSIYLCSVGTGENYGYTFGSGTRLTVV.

Ten or more counts support this clonotype. The V call is TRBV5-6, the J call TRBJ2-1; TRBD2 agrees at 14 bases. V gave up 3 bases and J gave up 8 bases; unmatched junction bases: 4. The CDR3 has 15 amino acids. Germline assignment: CDR1 SGHDT and CDR2 YYEEEE. This CDR3 reads CASSWWGLAGDEQFF. The CDR3 nucleotides read TGTGCCAGCAGCTGGTGGGGACTAGCGGGGGATGAGCAGTTCTTC.

In its sample, this clonotype was seen many times. The V call is TRBV10-3, the J call TRBJ2-7, with 8 positions matching TRBD1. Per germline, CDR1 ENHRY and CDR2 SYGVKD. The CDR3 consists of 13 residues. Trimming cost V 10 bases and J 3 bases; bases outside gene matches: 8. CDR3 loop: CATTGQGRYEQYF. For the CDR3, the DNA is TGTGCCACGACAGGACAGGGCCGCTACGAGCAGTACTTC.

This clonotype was observed a few times. A much larger clone lies a single base off, so this may be a read error. CDR3 sequence (DNA): TGTGCCAGCAGAGCCGACAGGGTAGAGACAGATACGCAGTATTTT. Its translation: CASRADRVETDTQYF. The chain has TRBV2 and TRBJ2-3, with TRBD1 matching 7 bases. CDR1 SNHLY and CDR2 FYNNEI come from the germline V gene. Germline trimming cut 6 bases from V and 3 bases from J; bases unmatched to any gene: 9. The length of the CDR3 is 15 residues.

The table lists this clonotype with many counts. The chain is built from TRBV20-1 and TRBJ2-3; D not resolved. CDR3 length: 16 amino acids. V was shortened by 0 bases and J by 2 bases, with 15 bases between the two germline ends. Per the germline V gene, CDR1 is DFQATT and CDR2 is SNEGSKA (reference sequence). The CDR3 region has the DNA TGCAGTGCTAGAGATGTAGGGAAAATAACCACAGATACGCAGTATTTT. The encoded protein is CSARDVGKITTDTQYF.

This clonotype is medium-sized (0.01 to 0.1%) within its sample. The CDR3, as DNA: TGCAGTGCTAGGATCCCAGGGGGAACTAACTATGGCTACACCTTC. The encoded protein is CSARIPGGTNYGYTF. V and J are TRBV20-1 and TRBJ1-2, with TRBD1 matching 7 bases. CDR3 length: 15 amino acids. Germline-derived CDR1 and CDR2 are DFQATT and SNEGSKA (reference sequence). Trimming took 3 bases from V and 0 from J; bases not matched to a gene: 7.

In its sample, this clonotype was seen many times. The chain links TRBV10-3 to TRBJ2-3; 7 bases align to TRBD2. This CDR3 is built from 15 residues. From germline, CDR1 is ENHRY and CDR2 SYGVKD. The trim removed 0 bases at V and 1 base at J, leaving 1 base unmatched. The CDR3 sequence is CAISESSGGTDTQYF. As DNA, the CDR3 is TGTGCCATCAGTGAGTCGAGCGGGGGCACAGATACGCAGTATTTT.

This clonotype was picked up many times. The chain carries TRBV4-1 and TRBJ2-7; D possibly corresponds to TRBD1 (5 bases). Looked up from germline, CDR1 is MGHRA and CDR2 is YSYEKL. CDR3 length: 16 amino acids. V dropped 0 bases and J dropped 3 bases, with 15 bases sitting between them. CDR3 region: CASSQDLGASGYEQYF. The CDR3 nucleotides are TGCGCCAGCAGCCAAGATCTTGGGGCGTCAGGCTACGAGCAGTACTTC.

This clonotype has ten or more counts. The CDR3 sequence is CASSLPGHGGYNEQFF. CDR3 sequence (DNA): TGTGCCAGCAGTTTACCGGGTCATGGGGGATACAATGAGCAGTTCTTC. The chain couples TRBV12-3 or TRBV12-4 to TRBJ2-1, with D possibly called TRBD1 or TRBD2 (5 bases each). The CDR3 runs 16 residues. Trimming took 2 bases from V and 4 from J, leaving 15 bases between them.

This clonotype is large (0.1 to 1%) within its sample. The chain uses TRBV20-1 and TRBJ2-7; TRBD2 matches 7 bases. The germline V gene encodes CDR1 DFQATT and CDR2 SNEGSKA (reference sequence). Germline trimming cut 2 bases from V and 2 bases from J; bases unmatched to any gene: 9. CDR3 length: 15 residues. Written as DNA, the CDR3 is TGCAGTGCTAGACGAGAGGCTAGCGGAACCTACGAGCAGTACTTC. Translated, it gives CSARREASGTYEQYF.

This clonotype was recorded many times. This chain connects TRBV20-1 to TRBJ1-4; 9 bases agree with TRBD1. V dropped 6 bases and J dropped 7; count of bases not matched to a gene: 12. CDR3 size: 15 residues. Germline V gives CDR1 DFQATT, CDR2 SNEGSKA (reference sequence). CDR3 residues: CSASVHRGRIEKLFF. CDR3 coding DNA: TGCAGTGCCAGCGTCCACAGGGGGCGAATTGAAAAACTGTTTTTT.

The chain employs TRBV2 and TRBJ1-1, with 8 bases lining up with TRBD1. The CDR3 has 14 amino acids. V lost 4 bases, J lost 1 base, and 2 bases stayed unmatched. Germline V gene data show CDR1 as SNHLY and CDR2 as FYNNEI. The CDR3 DNA follows: TGTGCCAGCAGTGGGCAGGGGGCGAACACTGAAGCTTTCTTT. Translated: CASSGQGANTEAFF.

This clonotype was counted many times. This sequence joins TRBV6-1 and TRBJ1-2; TRBD1 agrees at 7 bases. In germline, CDR1 is MNHNS, CDR2 SASEGT. The CDR3 spans 16 residues. V dropped 3 bases and J dropped 6; count of bases not matched to a gene: 13. CDR3 in DNA: TGTGCCAGCAGTGAGCTTGGCGGGACAGTTGGTCATGGCTACACCTTC. Protein product: CASSELGGTVGHGYTF.

At least ten counts were recorded for this clonotype. V usage is TRBV12-3 or TRBV12-4 and J usage is TRBJ2-3, with a weak D call TRBD2 (5 bases). This CDR3 region has 15 residues. Trimming took 5 bases from V and 2 from J, leaving 14 bases between them. CDR3 nucleotide sequence: TGTGCCAGCAGTCTCGACGCGGGCTACACAGATACGCAGTATTTT. Its translation is CASSLDAGYTDTQYF.

This clonotype showed up many times. J is TRBJ1-5 and V is TRBV5-1; tentatively, D is TRBD1 (6 bases). Trimming removed 0 bases at V and 12 bases at J, with 22 bases between. There are 16 residues in the CDR3. Per germline, CDR1 SGHRS and CDR2 YFSETQ. CDR3 sequence (DNA): TGCGCCAGCAGCTTGGACCCAGGGGCCCCTCAGGCGCTCCAGCATTTT. It specifies CASSLDPGAPQALQHF.

By sample fraction, this clonotype is medium-sized. This chain uses TRBV20-1 with TRBJ1-4; D ambiguous. The V end was cut by 7 bases, the J end by 8 bases, with 14 bases between. The CDR3 covers 12 residues. The V gene's germline CDR1 is DFQATT and CDR2 SNEGSKA (reference sequence). CDR3 protein: CSVVLFGEKLFF. CDR3 nucleotide sequence: TGCAGTGTAGTTCTTTTTGGAGAAAAACTGTTTTTT.

This clonotype was seen at least ten times. The chain links TRBV10-3 to TRBJ2-2, with 8 positions matching TRBD2. Looked up from germline, CDR1 is ENHRY and CDR2 is SYGVKD. Trimming removed 0 bases from V and 4 bases from J; junction bases left unmatched: 7. This CDR3 spans 17 amino acids. The CDR3 region is CAISESEAGAGTGELFF. CDR3 in DNA: TGTGCCATCAGTGAGTCCGAAGCGGGGGCCGGCACCGGGGAGCTGTTTTTT.

Remarks on this clonotype: Since a much larger clone is just one base distant, this may be a read error. The chain is built from TRBV2 and TRBJ2-7; D is possibly TRBD2 (6 bases). Germline CDR1 is SNHLY and CDR2 is FYNNEI. This CDR3 is built from 13 residues. V was cut by 10 bases and J by 2 bases, with 15 bases left in between. CDR3 amino acids: CAIREEDPYEQYF. The CDR3 nucleotides are TGTGCCATCAGGGAGGAGGACCCCTACGAGCAGTACTTC.

This clonotype showed up many times. V usage is TRBV20-1 and J usage is TRBJ2-1; D call uncertain. V lost 5 bases to trimming and J lost 12 bases, with 17 bases between them. The CDR3 covers 12 residues. CDR1 is DFQATT, CDR2 SNEGSKA, per germline (reference sequence). As DNA, the CDR3 is TGCAGTGCTGGGCAGTTCTTGGTGGGGCAGTTCTTC. This gives the protein CSAGQFLVGQFF.

This clonotype has ten or more counts. V and J are TRBV7-9 and TRBJ1-1; no definite D call. With 5 bases removed from V and 7 bases from J, the gap between germline ends came to 20 bases. CDR1 and CDR2 (germline): SEHNR, FQNEAQ (reference sequence). The CDR3 consists of 15 residues. This CDR3 is CASSPRFELLREAFF. The CDR3 DNA sequence: TGTGCCAGCAGCCCACGATTTGAATTGTTGCGTGAAGCTTTCTTT. The full variable domain, with the rest looked up from reference TRBV7-9 and TRBJ1-1, is DTGVSQNPRHKITKRGQNVTFRCDPISEHNRLYWYRQTLGQGPEFLTYFQNEAQLEKSRLLSDRFSAERPKGSFSTLEIQRTEQGDSAMYLCASSPRFELLREAFFGQGTRLTVV.

In this sample, this clonotype turned up many times. In nucleotides, the CDR3 is TGCAGTGCTAGAGTATGGGGGTACGAGCAGTACTTC. Translation: CSARVWGYEQYF. The genes are TRBV20-1 and TRBJ2-7; tentatively, D is TRBD1 or TRBD2 (5 bases each). The CDR3 extends over 12 amino acids. V was cut by 1 base and J by 4 bases, with 8 bases left in between. Germline assignment: CDR1 DFQATT and CDR2 SNEGSKA (reference sequence).

The V and J genes are TRBV5-1 and TRBJ2-4; a weak D match, TRBD1 (6 bases). The CDR3 totals 18 residues. Per the germline V gene, CDR1 is SGHRS and CDR2 is YFSETQ. V was clipped by 5 bases and J by 6 bases, with 27 bases between them. CDR3 nucleotide sequence: TGCGCCAGCAGGCGAACCGGAACAGGGTGCGCGCTGGGAAACATTCAGTACTTC. Translating it yields CASRRTGTGCALGNIQYF.

The rearrangement links TRBV3-1 to TRBJ2-7; the D gene is possibly TRBD2 (6 bases). CDR1 and CDR2 (germline): LGHDT, YNNKEL (reference sequence). V was shortened by 4 bases and J by 3 bases, with 13 bases between the two germline ends. CDR3 length equals 14 residues. The CDR3, as DNA: TGTGCCAGCAGCCCCATAGGGCGGGACTACGAGCAGTACTTC. Translating it yields CASSPIGRDYEQYF.

In this sample, this clonotype turned up many times. CDR3 sequence: CSASQRGEGTDTQYF. CDR3 coding DNA: TGCAGTGCTTCCCAGCGGGGGGAAGGCACAGATACGCAGTATTTT. The chain combines TRBV20-1 with TRBJ2-3, with 9 bases that match TRBD2. From germline, CDR1 is DFQATT and CDR2 SNEGSKA (reference sequence). The CDR3 consists of 15 residues. V dropped 5 bases and J dropped 1; count of bases not matched to a gene: 7.

There are many counts of this clonotype. The chain combines TRBV6-5 with TRBJ1-1; D remains ambiguous. The germline V and J ends were trimmed by 4 bases and 8 bases, with 11 bases remaining between them. The CDR3 runs 12 residues. CDR1 MNHEY and CDR2 SVGAGI come from the germline V gene. This chain's CDR3 is CASSLSGKEAFF. CDR3 nucleotides: TGTGCCAGCAGTTTGAGTGGGAAAGAAGCTTTCTTT.